One and the same sample provided the 25 T cell receptor beta chains below, sequenced in a study of cytomegalovirus exposure and HLA in healthy donors. Primers for the PCR totalled 60 Vbeta and 13 Jbeta. Clones were read by immunoSEQ multiplex PCR, and TCRdb kept only the in-frame ones, dropping some. The data hold over 80,000 clones, with roughly 80% observed a single time. Sequencing was carried out using PBMCs. These receptors all stem from a man aged 40-50 years in good health and CMV-seronegative.

This clone was picked up a small number of times. V gene TRBV29-1 combines with J gene TRBJ2-4, with 8 bases fitting TRBD2. CDR1 and CDR2 (germline): SQVTM, ANQGSEA. V lost 6 bases to trimming and J lost 12 bases; unmatched junction nucleotides: 10. The CDR3 is 12 residues long. DNA of the CDR3: TGCAGCGTCGCCTTCGCGGGGGGTTATCAGTACTTC. This encodes CSVAFAGGYQYF.

The chain couples TRBV19 to TRBJ1-2; D is undetermined. V was pared by 3 bases and J by 6 bases, with 5 bases between. Germline V gives CDR1 LNHDA, CDR2 SQIVND (reference sequence). CDR3 length: 11 amino acids. The CDR3 is CASSIGDGYTF. CDR3 bases: TGTGCCAGTAGTATCGGGGATGGCTACACCTTC.

This clone was counted only a few times. V usage is TRBV6-4 and J usage is TRBJ2-1; 14 bases map to TRBD2. In germline, CDR1 is MRHNA, CDR2 SNTAGT. Trimming took 5 bases from V and 3 from J; bases not matched to a gene: 12. The CDR3 has 19 residues. For the CDR3, the DNA is TGTGCCAGCAGTCTCCCCTTTGGGACTAGCGGGGGCCACTACAATGAGCAGTTCTTC. Encoded protein: CASSLPFGTSGGHYNEQFF.

This clone came up once. V is TRBV7-2 and J is TRBJ1-1; D is unresolved. CDR1 is SGHTA and CDR2 is FQGNSA in the germline V gene. The length of the CDR3 is 15 residues. The V end was cut by 3 bases, the J end by 0 bases, with 11 bases between. In DNA form, the CDR3 reads TGTGCCAGCAGCTTGAGTGGGCATATGAACACTGAAGCTTTCTTT. It specifies CASSLSGHMNTEAFF.

In this sample, this clone turned up a few times. The chain links TRBV7-9 to TRBJ2-7; 9 bases are a match to TRBD1. The J segment lost 7 bases and the V segment lost 5 bases, leaving 6 bases of the junction unmatched. From germline, CDR1 is SEHNR and CDR2 FQNEAQ (reference sequence). The CDR3 covers 13 residues. The CDR3 region is CASSRTGVSEQYF. CDR3 DNA: TGTGCCAGCAGCCGGACAGGGGTGTCTGAGCAGTACTTC.

In its sample, this clone was seen a few times. This chain uses TRBV2 with TRBJ1-1, with D tentatively TRBD1 (5 bases). Trimming cost V 7 bases and J 7 bases, with 16 bases left between them. Germline V gene data show CDR1 as SNHLY and CDR2 as FYNNEI. There are 13 residues in the CDR3. CDR3 residues: CASTRGEEYEAFF. The DNA of the CDR3 is TGTGCCAGCACCCGGGGGGAGGAGTATGAAGCTTTCTTT. The whole variable domain, filled in from reference TRBV2 and TRBJ1-1, reads EPEVTQTPSHQVTQMGQEVILRCVPISNHLYFYWYRQILGQKVEFLVSFYNNEISEKSEIFDDQFSVERPDGSNFTLKIRSTKLEDSAMYFCASTRGEEYEAFFGQGTRLTVV.

J is TRBJ2-1 and V is TRBV27; tentative D call: TRBD2 (5 bases). V was cut by 2 bases and J by 4 bases, with 6 bases left in between. This CDR3 contains 13 residues. Per germline, CDR1 MNHEY and CDR2 SMNVEV (reference sequence). In DNA form, the CDR3 reads TGTGCCAGCAGTTTACGGACTTACAATGAGCAGTTCTTC. Protein sequence: CASSLRTYNEQFF.

This clone was observed once. The chain links TRBV28 to TRBJ2-7; 9 bases align to TRBD1. Per germline, CDR1 MDHEN and CDR2 SYDVKM. The CDR3 consists of 15 residues. Losses at the gene ends were 6 bases for V and 6 bases for J; bases not matched to a gene: 12. The CDR3 sequence is CASREDRGIQAEQYF. The CDR3, as DNA: TGTGCCAGCAGAGAGGACAGGGGAATTCAGGCCGAGCAGTACTTC.

The chain combines TRBV6-5 with TRBJ2-5; D gene unclear. The CDR3 is made up of 15 amino acids. CDR1 and CDR2 (germline): MNHEY, SVGAGI. Between the trimmed V and J ends, which lost 3 bases and 5 bases, there was a span of 16 bases. The CDR3 loop is CASSYSQLVGETQYF. In DNA form, the CDR3 reads TGTGCCAGCAGTTATTCTCAGCTTGTGGGCGAGACCCAGTACTTC.

The sample holds a few counts of this clone. The CDR3 coding sequence is TGCGCCAGCAGCCAAGAAATAGGGTGGAGGAATGAAAAACTGTTTTTT. Translating gives CASSQEIGWRNEKLFF. J is TRBJ1-4 and V is TRBV4-3; D gene uncertain. Trimming removed 0 bases at V and 5 bases at J, with 13 bases between. Germline values: CDR1 LGHNA, CDR2 YSLEER. The CDR3 is 16 amino acids.

The rearrangement links TRBV15 to TRBJ2-6; 11 bases line up with TRBD1. V dropped 5 bases and J dropped 2; count of bases not matched to a gene: 5. Germline lookup yields CDR1 LNHNV and CDR2 YYDKDF (reference sequence). The CDR3 is 17 residues long. The CDR3 region is CATSEDRGQTGANVLTF. The CDR3 coding sequence is TGTGCCACCAGCGAGGACAGGGGGCAGACTGGGGCCAACGTCCTGACTTTC. Full variable domain (outside the CDR3, taken from reference TRBV15 and TRBJ2-6): DAMVIQNPRYQVTQFGKPVTLSCSQTLNHNVMYWYQQKSSQAPKLLFHYYDKDFNNEADTPDNFQSRRPNTSFCFLDIRSPGLGDTAMYLCATSEDRGQTGANVLTFGAGSRLTVL.

V is TRBV9 and J is TRBJ2-2; 14 nucleotides match TRBD2. The CDR3 is 18 amino acids. CDR1 SGDLS and CDR2 YYNGEE come from the germline V gene. J gave up 0 bases and V 3 bases, and 4 bases lay outside the gene matches. The CDR3 DNA sequence: TGTGCCAGCAGCGAGGGGACTAGCGGGGGTGCGAACACCGGGGAGCTGTTTTTT. Translating it yields CASSEGTSGGANTGELFF.

J is TRBJ2-7 and V is TRBV7-2, with TRBD1 matching over 10 bases. The V gene's germline CDR1 is SGHTA and CDR2 FQGNSA. The trim removed 3 bases at V and 0 bases at J, leaving 5 bases unmatched. The CDR3 loop spans 16 amino acids. The CDR3 spells CASSFTGQGFSYEQYF. CDR3 sequence (DNA): TGTGCCAGCAGCTTCACGGGACAGGGGTTCTCCTACGAGCAGTACTTC.

This clone was recorded once. The rearrangement uses TRBV28 and TRBJ1-6; 7 bases fit TRBD1. Losses at the gene ends were 5 bases for V and 9 bases for J; bases not matched to a gene: 7. Germline lookup yields CDR1 MDHEN and CDR2 SYDVKM. This CDR3 is built from 14 residues. The chain's CDR3 is CASSERGRSSPLHF. DNA for the CDR3: TGTGCCAGCAGTGAAAGGGGGCGAAGTTCACCCCTCCACTTT.

The CDR3 here is CASSGRGGETQYF. The CDR3 DNA reads TGTGCCAGCAGCGGACGCGGGGGTGAGACCCAGTACTTC. V usage is TRBV9 and J usage is TRBJ2-5; 7 positions agree with TRBD2. In germline, CDR1 is SGDLS, CDR2 YYNGEE. The V gene end was trimmed by 3 bases and the J gene end by 5 bases; junction bases not matched to a gene: 4. The length of the CDR3 is 13 residues.

This clone was counted a few times. This chain links TRBV5-1 with TRBJ2-3, with D possibly matching TRBD1 (6 bases). Germline V lookup: CDR1 SGHRS, CDR2 YFSETQ. Deletions cut 4 bases from V and 0 bases from J, with 12 bases between. The CDR3 contains 15 residues. CDR3 loop: CASSPQGLSTDTQYF. CDR3 bases: TGCGCCAGCAGCCCCCAGGGGCTGAGCACAGATACGCAGTATTTT. Filled out from reference TRBV5-1 and TRBJ2-3, the complete variable domain reads KAGVTQTPRYLIKTRGQQVTLSCSPISGHRSVSWYQQTPGQGLQFLFEYFSETQRNKGNFPGRFSGRQFSNSRSEMNVSTLELGDSALYLCASSPQGLSTDTQYFGPGTRLTVL.

The genes are TRBV9 and TRBJ2-3; no clear D. V was shortened by 0 bases and J by 0 bases, with 11 bases between the two germline ends. This CDR3 comprises 16 residues. Germline assignment: CDR1 SGDLS and CDR2 YYNGEE. The CDR3 coding sequence is TGTGCCAGCAGCGTAGATCCCACAGTTAGCACAGATACGCAGTATTTT. Protein sequence: CASSVDPTVSTDTQYF.

Here the CDR3 reads CASSPPGNGYTF. CDR3 bases: TGTGCCAGCAGTCCGCCGGGTAATGGCTACACCTTC. V gene TRBV28 combines with J gene TRBJ1-2; no clear D gene. The CDR3 runs to 12 residues. V lost 5 bases to trimming and J lost 6 bases, with 10 bases between them. In germline, CDR1 is MDHEN, CDR2 SYDVKM.

The chain couples TRBV19 to TRBJ1-6; the D is unclear. The germline V gene encodes CDR1 LNHDA and CDR2 SQIVND (reference sequence). This CDR3 has 14 residues. With 4 bases removed from V and 7 bases from J, the gap between germline ends came to 11 bases. CDR3 protein: CASSTGILNSPLHF. The CDR3 DNA follows: TGTGCCAGTAGTACGGGAATTCTAAATTCACCCCTCCACTTT.

V is TRBV27 and J is TRBJ2-7; possible D gene TRBD2, 6 bases. The CDR3 is 15 residues long. Trimming took off 1 base at V and 6 bases at J, with 16 bases between the two ends. CDR1 and CDR2 from the germline V gene are MNHEY and SMNVEV (reference sequence). CDR3 DNA sequence: TGTGCCAGCAGTTTATGGGCGGCGGCGGGGAGCGAGCAGTACTTC. Amino acid sequence: CASSLWAAAGSEQYF.

This sequence joins TRBV11-2 and TRBJ2-4; D unresolved. Between the trimmed V and J ends, which lost 1 base and 13 bases, there was a span of 14 bases. This CDR3 has 13 amino acids. Germline V CDR1 and CDR2: SGHAT, FQNNGV. The CDR3 nucleotides read TGTGCCAGCAGCTTAGGTGAGCACGGAGAGCAGTACTTC. It yields the protein CASSLGEHGEQYF. Filled out from reference TRBV11-2 and TRBJ2-4, the complete variable domain reads EAGVAQSPRYKIIEKRQSVAFWCNPISGHATLYWYQQILGQGPKLLIQFQNNGVVDDSQLPKDRFSAERLKGVDSTLKIQPAKLEDSAVYLCASSLGEHGEQYFGAGTRLSVL.

The gene calls are TRBV10-1 and TRBJ1-1, with D possibly matching TRBD1 (6 bases). With 6 bases removed from V and 8 bases from J, the gap between germline ends came to 10 bases. This CDR3 has 11 residues. Germline values: CDR1 WNHNN, CDR2 SYGVQD (reference sequence). CDR3 sequence reads: CASRGGVEAFF. The CDR3 DNA reads as TGCGCCAGCAGAGGGGGGGTCGAAGCTTTCTTT.

Only a few counts were recorded for this clone. This chain connects TRBV27 to TRBJ1-1; the D gene is possibly TRBD1 (6 bases). V was pared by 5 bases and J by 3 bases, with 13 bases between. The CDR3 is 14 residues long. Germline V lookup: CDR1 MNHEY, CDR2 SMNVEV (reference sequence). DNA for the CDR3: TGTGCCAGCAGTAGTGACAGGACGTACACTGAAGCTTTCTTT. Translated, it gives CASSSDRTYTEAFF.

The chain combines TRBV7-2 with TRBJ2-1; 8 bases are shared with TRBD1. Trimming at V came to 5 bases and at J to 9 bases, leaving 6 bases not matched to a gene. The germline gives CDR1 SGHTA, CDR2 FQGNSA. CDR3 size: 13 residues. The CDR3 region is CASSNDRGSEQFF. CDR3 bases: TGTGCCAGCAGCAACGACAGGGGAAGTGAGCAGTTCTTC.

In its sample, this clone was seen a few times. The chain is built from TRBV6-5 and TRBJ1-1; D not certain. The CDR3 sequence is 13 residues long. Trimming removed 0 bases at V and 2 bases at J, with 4 bases between. Germline V lookup: CDR1 MNHEY, CDR2 SVGAGI. DNA for the CDR3: TGTGCCAGCAGTTACTCGGCCAACACTGAAGCTTTCTTT. Amino acid sequence: CASSYSANTEAFF.